The following is a T cell receptor (beta chain) sequence with its context. Authors' methods: Amplifying reference gene primers gave estimates of nucleated cell counts. Data came from immunoSEQ multiplex PCR; TCRdb stores just in-frame clones and leaves some out. The V and J calls and clone size were taken over from that table, and D and trimming were inferred from the DNA. The table has around 190,000 clones, 60% to 85% seen once. These data originate in a study of blood T cell repertoires in COVID-19. In the study overall: The origin of the acute and convalescent COVID-19 samples was the United States, Italy and Spain. The analysed material was cDNA or gDNA that came from T cells, B-cell-depleted T cells, or PBMCs.

The TCR originated in a woman in her forties or fifties with active or convalescent COVID-19. Sequencing was done on a sample of peripheral blood.

CDR3 protein: CASSFGAEELTDTQYF. CDR3 coding DNA: TGTGCCAGCAGCTTTGGTGCAGAGGAGCTTACAGATACGCAGTATTTT. V usage is TRBV5-4 and J usage is TRBJ2-3; D not resolved. V gave up 2 bases and J gave up 3 bases, with 16 bases separating them. The CDR3 sequence is 16 residues long. The germline V gene has CDR1 SGHNT and CDR2 YYREEE (reference sequence).